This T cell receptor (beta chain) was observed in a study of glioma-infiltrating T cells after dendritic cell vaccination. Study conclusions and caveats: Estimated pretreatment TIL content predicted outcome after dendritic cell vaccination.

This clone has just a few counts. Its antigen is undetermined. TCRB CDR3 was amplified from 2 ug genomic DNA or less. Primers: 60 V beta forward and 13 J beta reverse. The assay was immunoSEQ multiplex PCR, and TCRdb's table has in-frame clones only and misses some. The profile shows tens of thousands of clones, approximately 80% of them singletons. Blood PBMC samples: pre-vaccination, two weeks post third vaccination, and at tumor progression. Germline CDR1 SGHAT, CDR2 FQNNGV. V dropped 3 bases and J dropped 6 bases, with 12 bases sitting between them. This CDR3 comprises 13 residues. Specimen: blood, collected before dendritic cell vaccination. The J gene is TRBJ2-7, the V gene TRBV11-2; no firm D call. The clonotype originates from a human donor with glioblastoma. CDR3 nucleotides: TGTGCCAGCAGCTTGGCAGGCGTCGGCGAGCAGTACTTC. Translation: CASSLAGVGEQYF. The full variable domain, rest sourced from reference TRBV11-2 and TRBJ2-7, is EAGVAQSPRYKIIEKRQSVAFWCNPISGHATLYWYQQILGQGPKLLIQFQNNGVVDDSQLPKDRFSAERLKGVDSTLKIQPAKLEDSAVYLCASSLAGVGEQYFGPGTRLTVT.